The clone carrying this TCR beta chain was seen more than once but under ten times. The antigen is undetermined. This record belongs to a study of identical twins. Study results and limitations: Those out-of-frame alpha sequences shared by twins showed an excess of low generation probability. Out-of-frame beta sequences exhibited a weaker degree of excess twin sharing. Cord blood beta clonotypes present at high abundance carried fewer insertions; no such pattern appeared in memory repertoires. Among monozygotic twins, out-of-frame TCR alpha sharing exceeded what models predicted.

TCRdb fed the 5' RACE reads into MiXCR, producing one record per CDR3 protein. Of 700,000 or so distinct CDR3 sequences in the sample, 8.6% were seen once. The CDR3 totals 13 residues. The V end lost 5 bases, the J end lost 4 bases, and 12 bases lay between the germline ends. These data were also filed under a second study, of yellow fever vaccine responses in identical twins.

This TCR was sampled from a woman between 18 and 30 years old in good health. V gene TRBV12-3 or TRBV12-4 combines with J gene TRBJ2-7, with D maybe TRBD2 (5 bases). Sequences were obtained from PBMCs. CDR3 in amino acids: CASSPGIYYEQYF. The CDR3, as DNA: TGTGCCAGCAGTCCCGGGATCTATTACGAGCAGTACTTC.